This T cell receptor beta chain emerged from a study of radiation and T cells in renal cell carcinoma. Method: immunoSEQ multiplex PCR; TCRdb's copy keeps in-frame clones and lacks some. Found here are 150,000 or so clones, about nine tenths of them singletons; the top ten hold around 4%. Time point of the sample: baseline pretreatment blood. The sample's treatment: 15 Gy SBRT to primary tumor, nephrectomy 4 weeks later. Blood was sampled at baseline, 2 weeks and 4 weeks after SBRT. Clear cell pathology was present in this patient's renal cell carcinoma. Germline CDR1 is SGHAT and CDR2 is FQNNGV. Trimming pared 2 bases from V and 10 bases from J, leaving 15 bases between. CDR3 size: 14 residues.

The chain joins TRBV11-2 to TRBJ2-1; either TRBD1 or TRBD2 may supply D (7 bases each). The sequence was collected from a woman between 65 and 79 years old with renal cell carcinoma. Specimen: blood, collected from a patient whose treatment included radiotherapy and nephrectomy. DNA for the CDR3: TGTGCCAGCAGCTTAAACCAGGGAGGGGGCGAGCAGTTCTTC. Its protein is CASSLNQGGGEQFF.